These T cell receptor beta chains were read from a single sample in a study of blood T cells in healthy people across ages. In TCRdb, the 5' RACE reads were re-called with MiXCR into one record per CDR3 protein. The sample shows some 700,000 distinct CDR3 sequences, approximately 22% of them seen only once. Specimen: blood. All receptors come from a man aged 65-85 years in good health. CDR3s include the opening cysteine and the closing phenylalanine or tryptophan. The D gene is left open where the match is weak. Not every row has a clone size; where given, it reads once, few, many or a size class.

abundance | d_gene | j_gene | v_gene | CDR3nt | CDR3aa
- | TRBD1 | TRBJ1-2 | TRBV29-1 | TGCAGCGTACGGGACAGCAGCTCTCAGGGCTACACCTTC | CSVRDSSSQGYTF
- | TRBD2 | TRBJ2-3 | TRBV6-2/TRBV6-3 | TGTGCCAGCAGTTACCCGCAGGTCGGGAGGTTAACAGATACGCAGTATTTT | CASSYPQVGRLTDTQYF
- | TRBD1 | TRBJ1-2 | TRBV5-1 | TGCGCCAGCAGCTTTGGTGGGACAGGGTCGTATGGCTACACCTTC | CASSFGGTGSYGYTF
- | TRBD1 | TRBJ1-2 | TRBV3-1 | TGTGCCAGCAGCCGCCGGGACAGTGATGGCTACACCTTC | CASSRRDSDGYTF
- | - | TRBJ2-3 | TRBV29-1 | TGCAGCGTACCAAGCGGACCCCACGGTACGCAGTATTTT | CSVPSGPHGTQYF
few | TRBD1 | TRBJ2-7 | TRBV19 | TGTGCCAGTACTAGGGACAGCCTTACCTACGAGCAGTACTTC | CASTRDSLTYEQYF
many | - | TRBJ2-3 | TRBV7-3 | TGTGCCAGCAGCTTACAGCCTAGCACAGATACGCAGTATTTT | CASSLQPSTDTQYF
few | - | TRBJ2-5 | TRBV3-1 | TGTGCCAGCAGCCGGGGGGTCCTGGAGACCCAGTACTTC | CASSRGVLETQYF
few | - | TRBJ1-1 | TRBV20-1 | TGCAGTGCTAGAGTCAAAGCGGGGAACACTGAAGCTTTCTTT | CSARVKAGNTEAFF
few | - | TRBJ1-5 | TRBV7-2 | TGTGCCAGCAGCTTAGAGATGGCGTCCGTTCAGCCCCAGCATTTT | CASSLEMASVQPQHF
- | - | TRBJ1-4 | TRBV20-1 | TGCAGTGCTAGGGAAAGGGGTAGTGAAAAACTGTTTTTT | CSARERGSEKLFF
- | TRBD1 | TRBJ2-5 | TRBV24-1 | TGTGCCACCAGTGACCCAGGGACAGGGTGGCAAGAGACCCAGTACTTC | CATSDPGTGWQETQYF
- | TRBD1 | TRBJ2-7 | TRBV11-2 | TGTGCCAGCAGCTACCAGACAGGGGTAGGGGACGAGCAGTACTTC | CASSYQTGVGDEQYF
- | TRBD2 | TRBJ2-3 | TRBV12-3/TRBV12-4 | TGTGCCAGCAGCCCCGACGTTCTAGCGGGGGGGCCAGATACGCAGTATTTT | CASSPDVLAGGPDTQYF
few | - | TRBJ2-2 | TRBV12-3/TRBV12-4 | TGTGCCAGCAGTCTCCTGGGCTTAGCGAACACCGGGGAGCTGTTTTTT | CASSLLGLANTGELFF
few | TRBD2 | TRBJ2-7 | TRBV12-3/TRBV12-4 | TGTGCCAGCAGCTCCGGGGGGGTCTCCTACGAGCAGTACTTC | CASSSGGVSYEQYF
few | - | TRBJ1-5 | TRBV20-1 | TGCAGTGCGCCCAAGGGGGATAGCAATCAGCCCCAGCATTTT | CSAPKGDSNQPQHF
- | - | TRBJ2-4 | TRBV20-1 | TGCAGTGCTAGAGTCCCAGGATTAAACATTCAGTACTTC | CSARVPGLNIQYF